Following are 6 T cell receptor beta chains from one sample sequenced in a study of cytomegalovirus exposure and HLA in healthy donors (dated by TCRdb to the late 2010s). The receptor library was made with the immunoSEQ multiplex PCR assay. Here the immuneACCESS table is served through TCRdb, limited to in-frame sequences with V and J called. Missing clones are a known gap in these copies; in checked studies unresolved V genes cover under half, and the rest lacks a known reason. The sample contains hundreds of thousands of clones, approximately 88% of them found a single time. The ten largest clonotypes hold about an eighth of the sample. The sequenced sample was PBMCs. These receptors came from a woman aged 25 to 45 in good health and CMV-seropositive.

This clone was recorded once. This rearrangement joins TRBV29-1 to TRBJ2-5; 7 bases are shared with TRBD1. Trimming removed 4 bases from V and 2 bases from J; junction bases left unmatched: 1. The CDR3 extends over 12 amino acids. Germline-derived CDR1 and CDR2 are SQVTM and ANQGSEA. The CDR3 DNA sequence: TGCAGCGTTGGACAGGGTCAAGAGACCCAGTACTTC. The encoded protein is CSVGQGQETQYF. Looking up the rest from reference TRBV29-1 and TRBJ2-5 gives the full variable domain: SAVISQKPSRDICQRGTSLTIQCQVDSQVTMMFWYRQQPGQSLTLIATANQGSEATYESGFVIDKFPISRPNLTFSTLTVSNMSPEDSSIYLCSVGQGQETQYFGPGTRLLVL.

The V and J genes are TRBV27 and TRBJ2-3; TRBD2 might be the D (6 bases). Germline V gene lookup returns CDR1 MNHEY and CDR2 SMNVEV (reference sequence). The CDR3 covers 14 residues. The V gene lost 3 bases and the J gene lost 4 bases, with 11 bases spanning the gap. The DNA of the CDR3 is TGTGCCAGCAGTTTCGGTCGGGAGTCAGATACGCAGTATTTT. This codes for CASSFGRESDTQYF.

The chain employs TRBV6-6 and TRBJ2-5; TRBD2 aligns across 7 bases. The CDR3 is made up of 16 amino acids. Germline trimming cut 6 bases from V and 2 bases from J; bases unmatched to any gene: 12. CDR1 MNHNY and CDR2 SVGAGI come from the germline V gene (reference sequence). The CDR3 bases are TGTGCCAGCAGAAACGTCCAGGGAGGGAGTCAAGAGACCCAGTACTTC. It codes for CASRNVQGGSQETQYF.

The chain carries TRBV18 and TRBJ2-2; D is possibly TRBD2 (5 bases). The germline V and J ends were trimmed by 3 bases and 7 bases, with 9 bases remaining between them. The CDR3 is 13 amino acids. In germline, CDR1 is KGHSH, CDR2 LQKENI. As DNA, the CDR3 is TGTGCCAGCTCACCCGTAAGCGGCGGGGAGCTGTTTTTT. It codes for CASSPVSGGELFF.

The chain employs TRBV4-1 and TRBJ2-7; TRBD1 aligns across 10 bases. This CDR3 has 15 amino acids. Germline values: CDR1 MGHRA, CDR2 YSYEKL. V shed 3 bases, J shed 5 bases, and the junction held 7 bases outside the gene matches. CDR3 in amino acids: CASSQPGQGNHEQYF. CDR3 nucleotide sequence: TGCGCCAGCAGCCAGCCGGGACAGGGGAACCACGAGCAGTACTTC.

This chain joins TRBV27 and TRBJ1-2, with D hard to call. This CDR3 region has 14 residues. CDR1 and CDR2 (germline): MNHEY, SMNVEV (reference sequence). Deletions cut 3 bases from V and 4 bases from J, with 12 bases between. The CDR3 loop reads CASSFRNAGYGYTF. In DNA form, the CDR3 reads TGTGCCAGCAGTTTTCGAAACGCGGGCTATGGCTACACCTTC.